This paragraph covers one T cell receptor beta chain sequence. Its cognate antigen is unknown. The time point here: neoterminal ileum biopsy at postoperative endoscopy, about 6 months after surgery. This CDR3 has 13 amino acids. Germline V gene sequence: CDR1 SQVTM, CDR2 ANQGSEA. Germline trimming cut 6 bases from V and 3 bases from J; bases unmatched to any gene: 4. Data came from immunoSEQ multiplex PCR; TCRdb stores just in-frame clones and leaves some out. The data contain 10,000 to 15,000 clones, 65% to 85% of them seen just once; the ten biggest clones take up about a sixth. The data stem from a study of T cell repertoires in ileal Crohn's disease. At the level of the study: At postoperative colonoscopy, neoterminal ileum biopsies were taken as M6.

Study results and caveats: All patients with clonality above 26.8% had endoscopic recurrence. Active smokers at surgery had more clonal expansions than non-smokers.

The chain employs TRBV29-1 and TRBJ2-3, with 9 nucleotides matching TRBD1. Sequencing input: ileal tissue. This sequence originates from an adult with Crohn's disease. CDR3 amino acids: CSVDRGGTDTQYF. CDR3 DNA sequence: TGCAGCGTCGACAGGGGGGGGACAGATACGCAGTATTTT.